These 27 T cell receptor beta chains originate from one sample sequenced in a study of shared clonotypes between healthy human individuals. Some clones are missing from TCRdb's copy, which holds only in-frame ones; the method was immunoSEQ multiplex PCR. The sample holds around 1,900,000 clones; roughly 93% are singletons and the top ten take more than 1.5%. Naive CD8 cells lacked CD45RO, underwent positive selection for CCR7 and left out terminally differentiated effector memory CD45RA+ cells. Sequencing used naive CD8+ T cells from PBMCs. The receptors originated from a young man in good health. Some clones in this sample may be carry-over from other donors' samples.

The chain employs TRBV9 and TRBJ1-3; a weak D match, TRBD1 (6 bases). The germline V gene has CDR1 SGDLS and CDR2 YYNGEE. The CDR3 contains 16 residues. Trimming pared 0 bases from V and 1 base from J, leaving 11 bases between. CDR3 DNA: TGTGCCAGCAGCGTAGAAGGGGGGCTGTCTGGAAACACCATATATTTT. Translating it yields CASSVEGGLSGNTIYF.

The V call is TRBV13, the J call TRBJ2-7; 9 bases are shared with TRBD2. The length of the CDR3 is 14 residues. The germline CDR1 and CDR2 sequences are PRHDT and FYEKMQ (reference sequence). J gave up 7 bases and V 1 base, and 5 bases lay outside the gene matches. The CDR3 protein is CASSLAAGGREQYF. Here the CDR3 DNA reads TGTGCCAGCAGCTTAGCGGCGGGAGGGCGGGAGCAGTACTTC.

A remark on this clone: Other DNA sequences from this sample encode an identical CDR3 as well. The rearrangement uses TRBV9 and TRBJ2-7, with 12 bases fitting TRBD1. J gave up 4 bases and V 2 bases, and 1 base lay outside the gene matches. Germline assignment: CDR1 SGDLS and CDR2 YYNGEE. The CDR3 is 14 amino acids. CDR3 amino acids: CASSVGQGAYEQYF. The CDR3 DNA is TGTGCCAGCAGCGTGGGACAGGGGGCATACGAGCAGTACTTC.

Here the CDR3 reads CASSYTNSEYYEQYF. In DNA, the CDR3 is TGTGCCAGCAGCTATACCAACAGTGAGTACTACGAGCAGTACTTC. The chain employs TRBV11-2 and TRBJ2-7; no reliable D call. Germline lookup yields CDR1 SGHAT and CDR2 FQNNGV. The CDR3 is 15 residues long. Trimming shortened V by 4 bases and J by 3 bases, and 16 bases separated the two germline ends.

The chain joins TRBV14 to TRBJ2-1; D is unclear. This CDR3 is built from 14 residues. The germline CDR1 and CDR2 sequences are SGHDN and FVKESK. V was trimmed by 0 bases and J by 8 bases, leaving 11 bases between them. The CDR3, as DNA: TGTGCCAGCAGCCAAGATGGAGAGGATGATGAGCAGTTCTTC. It yields the protein CASSQDGEDDEQFF.

Regarding this clone: Without the conserved terminal phenylalanine or tryptophan, this CDR3 likely stems from a read error. Because the CDR3's place on the DNA is in doubt, the DNA is left out and the CDR3 is given as listed by TCRdb. V and J are TRBV28 and TRBJ2-7. The CDR3 spans 12 residues, counting both ends. Looked up from germline, CDR1 is MDHEN and CDR2 is SYDVKM. CDR3 region: CASSLLASPPIS.

This chain links TRBV7-9 with TRBJ2-1; 8 positions match TRBD2. The V and J ends lost 5 bases and 6 bases, in that order; junction bases with no gene match: 18. The CDR3 loop spans 18 amino acids. The V gene's germline CDR1 is SEHNR and CDR2 FQNEAQ (reference sequence). This CDR3 is CASSHTTLTGRALNEQFF. The CDR3 DNA sequence: TGTGCCAGCAGCCATACCACCCTTACCGGGAGGGCCCTCAATGAGCAGTTCTTC.

The CDR3 nucleotides are TGTGCCAGCAGCGGAGGACTAGGGGGGCAAGATCAGCCCCAGCATTTT. It translates to CASSGGLGGQDQPQHF. The chain couples TRBV9 to TRBJ1-5, with D possibly matching TRBD1 (6 bases). This CDR3 is 16 amino acids long. Trimming pared 3 bases from V and 5 bases from J, leaving 18 bases between. The germline V gene has CDR1 SGDLS and CDR2 YYNGEE.

The chain uses TRBV4-3 and TRBJ1-4; no reliable D call. The CDR3 length is 17 residues. Germline CDR1 is LGHNA and CDR2 is YSLEER. V lost 0 bases, J lost 8 bases, and 19 bases lay in between. As DNA, the CDR3 is TGCGCCAGCAGCCAAGATTTGGGGAGGGCCCTATCCGAAAAACTGTTTTTT. Translation: CASSQDLGRALSEKLFF.

The chain carries TRBV27 and TRBJ2-7, with a weak D call TRBD1 (6 bases). The CDR3 spans 11 residues. The germline V and J ends were trimmed by 7 bases and 4 bases, with 8 bases remaining between them. Germline-derived CDR1 and CDR2 are MNHEY and SMNVEV (reference sequence). Here the CDR3 DNA reads TGTGCCAGCACCCAGGGGTACGAGCAGTACTTC. Translation: CASTQGYEQYF.

This chain joins TRBV6-1 and TRBJ1-5, with TRBD1 as a possible D gene (6 bases). The CDR3 spans 13 residues. The germline V gene encodes CDR1 MNHNS and CDR2 SASEGT. V was pared by 5 bases and J by 7 bases, with 12 bases between. The CDR3 DNA follows: TGTGCCAGCAGTTATACAGGGAACCAGCCCCAGCATTTT. Residues: CASSYTGNQPQHF.

The chain employs TRBV27 and TRBJ2-3, with 10 bases matching TRBD2. This CDR3 is 16 amino acids long. Germline V gene sequence: CDR1 MNHEY, CDR2 SMNVEV (reference sequence). With 5 bases clipped from V and 0 bases from J, the junction kept 5 bases outside the gene matches. DNA of the CDR3: TGTGCCAGCAGTCCCGGACTAGCGGCTAGCACAGATACGCAGTATTTT. Translation: CASSPGLAASTDTQYF.

The rearrangement uses TRBV7-9 and TRBJ2-1, with 9 bases aligning to TRBD1. The V and J ends lost 8 bases and 8 bases, in that order; junction bases with no gene match: 7. Germline V lookup: CDR1 SEHNR, CDR2 FQNEAQ (reference sequence). The CDR3 is made up of 13 amino acids. CDR3 amino acids: CASLKWTGDEQFF. CDR3 in DNA: TGTGCCAGCTTAAAATGGACAGGGGATGAGCAGTTCTTC.

J is TRBJ2-7 and V is TRBV28; perhaps TRBD2 as D (5 bases). V was cut by 6 bases and J by 0 bases, with 12 bases left in between. The length of the CDR3 is 14 residues. Per germline, CDR1 MDHEN and CDR2 SYDVKM. The CDR3 region is CASRSSGDSYEQYF. The CDR3 DNA sequence: TGTGCCAGCAGATCCAGCGGAGACTCCTACGAGCAGTACTTC. Using reference TRBV28 and TRBJ2-7 for the parts outside the CDR3, the full variable domain is DVKVTQSSRYLVKRTGEKVFLECVQDMDHENMFWYRQDPGLGLRLIYFSYDVKMKEKGDIPEGYSVSREKKERFSLILESASTNQTSMYLCASRSSGDSYEQYFGPGTRLTVT.

This chain joins TRBV2 and TRBJ2-1; D gene ambiguous. CDR1 and CDR2 (germline): SNHLY, FYNNEI. V was pared by 2 bases and J by 9 bases, with 11 bases between. CDR3 length equals 13 residues. CDR3 protein: CASSEPNRPEQFF. The CDR3 DNA reads as TGTGCCAGCAGTGAACCAAATAGGCCTGAGCAGTTCTTC.

As for this clone: The same CDR3 can be traced to other DNA sequences in this sample. The chain couples TRBV28 to TRBJ1-3; no clear D. The length of the CDR3 is 11 residues. Germline values: CDR1 MDHEN, CDR2 SYDVKM. Trimming pared 4 bases from V and 4 bases from J, leaving 2 bases between. The CDR3 protein is CASSSGNTIYF. CDR3 nucleotides: TGTGCCAGCAGTTCCGGAAACACCATATATTTT.

This rearrangement joins TRBV15 to TRBJ2-7; D ambiguous. Germline CDR1 is LNHNV and CDR2 is YYDKDF (reference sequence). The CDR3 has 12 residues. V lost 2 bases and J lost 3, with 5 bases in between. The CDR3 nucleotides read TGTGCCACCAGCAGATACGGCTACGAGCAGTACTTC. Its protein product is CATSRYGYEQYF.

The chain recombines TRBV7-6 with TRBJ2-1; maybe TRBD1 (5 bases). The ends were cut back, 1 base at V and 12 bases at J, with 10 bases in the middle. CDR3 length equals 12 residues. The germline V gene encodes CDR1 SGHVS and CDR2 FNYEAQ. The CDR3 loop reads CASSLVQGMQFF. The DNA of the CDR3 is TGTGCCAGCAGCTTAGTTCAGGGAATGCAGTTCTTC.

This chain links TRBV6-1 with TRBJ1-2, with D hard to call. The CDR3 runs to 16 residues. Germline V gene sequence: CDR1 MNHNS, CDR2 SASEGT. Trimming left V 0 bases short and J 4 bases short, with 15 bases between. CDR3 loop: CASSEAKPEIPYGYTF. CDR3 bases: TGTGCCAGCAGTGAAGCGAAACCTGAAATCCCCTATGGCTACACCTTC.

The chain employs TRBV5-5 and TRBJ2-3, with TRBD1 matching over 9 bases. This CDR3 is built from 16 residues. Germline CDR1 is SGHKS and CDR2 is YYEKEE (reference sequence). J was trimmed by 4 bases and V by 2 bases; bases with no gene match: 8. The CDR3 loop reads CASSFTGQGRADTQYF. The CDR3 DNA reads TGTGCCAGCAGCTTCACAGGACAGGGGAGGGCAGATACGCAGTATTTT.

The chain has TRBV7-2 and TRBJ2-1; 12 bases match TRBD2. Germline V CDR1 and CDR2: SGHTA, FQGNSA. The CDR3 is 14 amino acids. The ends lost 5 bases at V and 7 bases at J; junction bases unmatched: 3. The CDR3 spells CASSEGLAGNEQFF. In DNA form, the CDR3 reads TGTGCCAGCAGCGAAGGACTAGCGGGAAATGAGCAGTTCTTC.

As regards this clone: Additional DNA sequences in this sample encode the identical CDR3. The V call is TRBV19, the J call TRBJ2-1, with 12 bases identical to TRBD2. The J segment lost 9 bases and the V segment lost 2 bases, leaving 2 bases of the junction unmatched. The CDR3 is made up of 14 amino acids. The germline CDR1 and CDR2 sequences are LNHDA and SQIVND (reference sequence). The CDR3 DNA is TGTGCCAGTAGTATACTAGCGGGAGGGGGTGAGCAGTTCTTC. This translates into CASSILAGGGEQFF.

This clone was recorded once. The J gene is TRBJ2-7, the V gene TRBV5-1; the D call may be TRBD1 or TRBD2 (6 bases each). The CDR3 has 16 residues. CDR1 and CDR2 (germline): SGHRS, YFSETQ. V lost 4 bases and J 6 bases, leaving 23 bases between the germline ends. CDR3 bases: TGCGCCAGCAGCGCCATCGCTACGGGGGCTGAGGTCGAGCAGTACTTC. It encodes CASSAIATGAEVEQYF.

J is TRBJ1-2 and V is TRBV5-4; weak D call: TRBD1 (6 bases). CDR1 is SGHNT, CDR2 YYREEE, per germline (reference sequence). Between the trimmed V and J ends, which lost 3 bases and 1 base, there was a span of 16 bases. CDR3 length: 16 amino acids. The CDR3 nucleotides are TGTGCCAGCAGCTCCAGGGGCGACCGCGGTAACTATGGCTACACCTTC. As protein: CASSSRGDRGNYGYTF. The full variable domain, completed using reference TRBV5-4 and TRBJ1-2, is ETGVTQSPTHLIKTRGQQVTLRCSSQSGHNTVSWYQQALGQGPQFIFQYYREEENGRGNFPPRFSGLQFPNYSSELNVNALELDDSALYLCASSSRGDRGNYGYTFGSGTRLTVV.

This chain's CDR3 is CASRPAGTPNTGELFF. The CDR3 nucleotides are TGCGCCAGCAGACCTGCCGGGACACCGAACACCGGGGAGCTGTTTTTT. The chain carries TRBV5-1 and TRBJ2-2; D is perhaps TRBD1 (6 bases). Germline CDR1 and CDR2: SGHRS and YFSETQ. The CDR3 has 16 residues. With 5 bases removed from V and 0 bases from J, the gap between germline ends came to 14 bases.

This rearrangement joins TRBV7-9 to TRBJ2-5, with 8 positions matching TRBD1. Germline V CDR1 and CDR2: SEHNR, FQNEAQ (reference sequence). The CDR3 loop spans 14 amino acids. The J segment lost 2 bases and the V segment lost 5 bases, leaving 4 bases of the junction unmatched. Here the CDR3 reads CASSVGTGQETQYF. DNA for the CDR3: TGTGCCAGCAGCGTGGGGACAGGACAAGAGACCCAGTACTTC.

This chain uses TRBV7-8 with TRBJ2-1; 9 bases are a match to TRBD2. V was pared by 4 bases and J by 4 bases, with 8 bases of the junction left unmatched. This CDR3 is 16 amino acids long. Per germline, CDR1 SGHVS and CDR2 FQNEAQ. CDR3 in amino acids: CASSSGVAGAYNEQFF. In DNA, the CDR3 is TGTGCCAGCAGCTCGGGGGTAGCGGGAGCTTACAATGAGCAGTTCTTC.